This TCR beta chain was observed in a study of early T cells in non-severe SARS-CoV-2 infection. About the study: Unsorted whole blood bulk RNA was sequenced, with unpaired chains. Study results and limitations: A preference for anti-spike CD8 responses marked VDJdb matching, which missed private and CD4 specificities.

Germline V gene data show CDR1 as SGDLS and CDR2 as YYNGEE. The V gene end was trimmed by 4 bases and the J gene end by 7 bases; junction bases not matched to a gene: 7. The CDR3 loop spans 15 amino acids. Individual cDNA molecules were tagged with unique molecular identifiers. One entry per CDR3 protein, called by TCRdb with MiXCR from the 5' RACE reads. In the table there are about 40,000 distinct CDR3 sequences, 5% to 6.5% of which are singletons. Concerning this clonotype: Its antigen remains unidentified.

What was sequenced was whole blood. This chain joins TRBV9 and TRBJ2-1, with TRBD2 matching over 11 bases. This TCR was sampled from an adult who was a healthcare worker with PCR-confirmed SARS-CoV-2 infection or an uninfected control (not recorded which). The CDR3 coding sequence is TGTGCCAGCAGCCCCGGGGGGACTAGCGGAAATGAGCAGTTCTTC. This codes for CASSPGGTSGNEQFF.